The 16 T cell receptor beta chains presented below share a single source sample, sequenced in a study of post-analysis software for immune sequencing data. Built from TCR beta cDNA, the libraries had unique molecular identifiers in them. Using its own MiXCR run on the PCR reads, TCRdb lists one record per CDR3 protein. The repertoire holds roughly 600,000 distinct CDR3 sequences, around 44% seen once, with roughly 1.8% in the top ten. The antigens these receptors bind are not known. Study observations and caveats: TRBV5-6, TRBV5-1 and TRBV20-1 were among four or five TRBV segments more frequent in patients than controls.

Sequencing was performed on blood. The origin of the receptors is a girl aged 5 to 17 with multiple sclerosis.

The CDR3 loop is CASRGPGNEQFF. CDR3 bases: TGTGCCAGCAGGGGGCCGGGCAATGAGCAGTTCTTC. The V call is TRBV7-2, the J call TRBJ2-1, with a tentative D call TRBD1 (5 bases). V was pared by 6 bases and J by 6 bases, with 9 bases between. The CDR3 length is 12 residues. Germline lookup yields CDR1 SGHTA and CDR2 FQGNSA.

This clonotype was seen a single time. This chain uses TRBV28 with TRBJ1-1, with D perhaps matching TRBD1 (5 bases). The germline V gene encodes CDR1 MDHEN and CDR2 SYDVKM. V was clipped by 2 bases and J by 8 bases, with 15 bases between them. The CDR3 sequence is 14 residues long. The DNA for the CDR3 is TGTGCCAGCAGTTTACCCCATGGGGGACCCGAAGCTTTCTTT. Its protein product is CASSLPHGGPEAFF. The whole variable domain, filled in from reference TRBV28 and TRBJ1-1, reads DVKVTQSSRYLVKRTGEKVFLECVQDMDHENMFWYRQDPGLGLRLIYFSYDVKMKEKGDIPEGYSVSREKKERFSLILESASTNQTSMYLCASSLPHGGPEAFFGQGTRLTVV.

This chain joins TRBV7-2 and TRBJ2-5, with 11 bases aligning to TRBD2. TRBJ2-7 matches the DNA end more closely, so the J call is doubtful. The CDR3 has 15 residues. The V gene's germline CDR1 is SGHTA and CDR2 FQGNSA. CDR3 DNA: TGTGCCAGCAGCTTAGTGACTAGCGGGATCTACGAGCAGTACTTC. It is translated as CASSLVTSGIYEQYF.

The chain uses TRBV12-3 or TRBV12-4 and TRBJ2-2; 9 nucleotides match TRBD2. The CDR3 length is 16 residues. Trimming cost V 4 bases and J 2 bases; bases outside gene matches: 5. In DNA, the CDR3 is TGTGCCAGCAGTTCGACTAGCGGTGCTAACACCGGGGAGCTGTTTTTT. Protein product: CASSSTSGANTGELFF.

This chain links TRBV28 with TRBJ2-1, with TRBD2 matching over 11 bases. V was pared by 4 bases and J by 8 bases, with 7 bases of the junction left unmatched. The CDR3 totals 15 residues. Looked up from germline, CDR1 is MDHEN and CDR2 is SYDVKM. The CDR3 DNA reads as TGTGCCAGCAGTTCCAGACTAGCGGGACGGGATGAGCAGTTCTTC. Translating gives CASSSRLAGRDEQFF.

The rearrangement joins TRBV7-8 to TRBJ1-1; tentatively, D is TRBD1 (5 bases). Germline V gene lookup returns CDR1 SGHVS and CDR2 FQNEAQ. V dropped 2 bases and J dropped 0 bases, with 13 bases sitting between them. There are 16 residues in the CDR3. CDR3 protein: CASSLSGLLMNTEAFF. In DNA, the CDR3 is TGTGCCAGCAGCTTATCGGGACTGCTGATGAACACTGAAGCTTTCTTT.

The genes are TRBV28 and TRBJ1-2; tentative D call: TRBD1 (5 bases). Germline V lookup: CDR1 MDHEN, CDR2 SYDVKM. The CDR3 is 13 amino acids. The V and J ends lost 6 bases and 8 bases respectively, with 16 bases between them. The CDR3 coding sequence is TGTGCCAGCAGCTCCACGGCAGGGAACGGCTACACCTTC. Translation: CASSSTAGNGYTF.

This chain joins TRBV19 and TRBJ1-5; maybe TRBD1 (6 bases). The CDR3 loop spans 15 amino acids. Germline lookup yields CDR1 LNHDA and CDR2 SQIVND (reference sequence). Trimming cost V 1 base and J 5 bases, with 12 bases left between them. CDR3 coding DNA: TGTGCCAGTAGTATAGCCCCGGACAGCTATCAGCCCCAGCATTTT. Its protein product is CASSIAPDSYQPQHF.

This clonotype was recorded a few times. The V and J genes are TRBV5-5 and TRBJ2-1; TRBD2 matches at 8 bases. The CDR3 consists of 16 residues. Germline V gene lookup returns CDR1 SGHKS and CDR2 YYEKEE (reference sequence). V dropped 4 bases and J dropped 6; count of bases not matched to a gene: 12. The CDR3 bases are TGTGCCAGCAGCCTCGAGCCGGGACTAGTAGCCAATGAGCAGTTCTTC. Translated: CASSLEPGLVANEQFF. The variable domain in full, with the rest retrieved from reference TRBV5-5 and TRBJ2-1, is DAGVTQSPTHLIKTRGQQVTLRCSPISGHKSVSWYQQVLGQGPQFIFQYYEKEERGRGNFPDRFSARQFPNYSSELNVNALLLGDSALYLCASSLEPGLVANEQFFGPGTRLTVL.

The gene calls are TRBV5-4 and TRBJ2-1; 7 bases line up with TRBD2. J lost 2 bases, V lost 8 bases, and 4 bases had no gene match. CDR3 length: 13 amino acids. Germline-derived CDR1 and CDR2 are SGHNT and YYREEE (reference sequence). This CDR3 is CARGGGPYNEQFF. The CDR3 DNA reads as TGTGCCAGGGGGGGAGGGCCCTACAATGAGCAGTTCTTC.

The chain has TRBV4-1 and TRBJ2-1, with TRBD1 matching over 8 bases. This CDR3 has 17 residues. Germline trimming cut 3 bases from V and 5 bases from J; bases unmatched to any gene: 12. Germline CDR1 MGHRA, CDR2 YSYEKL. The CDR3 coding sequence is TGCGCCAGCAGCCAGACACCCCCGGGGACAGGTCACAATGAGCAGTTCTTC. This gives the protein CASSQTPPGTGHNEQFF.

The chain links TRBV11-2 to TRBJ1-1; D might be TRBD1 (6 bases). Germline assignment: CDR1 SGHAT and CDR2 FQNNGV. The CDR3 covers 15 residues. V was shortened by 5 bases and J by 1 base, with 14 bases between the two germline ends. The CDR3 spells CASSLSGAPNTEAFF. The CDR3 DNA sequence: TGTGCCAGCAGCCTATCAGGGGCTCCGAACACTGAAGCTTTCTTT.

The chain couples TRBV10-3 to TRBJ2-5; D might be TRBD1 (6 bases). Trimming took 2 bases from V and 5 from J, leaving 6 bases between them. Germline values: CDR1 ENHRY, CDR2 SYGVKD. The length of the CDR3 is 12 residues. The CDR3 DNA reads as TGTGCCATCAGTGAGAGGGGGGAGACCCAGTACTTC. Residues: CAISERGETQYF.

This clonotype occurred a few times. The chain links TRBV5-5 to TRBJ2-5; D is ambiguous. The CDR3 totals 15 residues. CDR1 is SGHKS, CDR2 YYEKEE, per germline (reference sequence). The V end was cut by 3 bases, the J end by 4 bases, with 16 bases between. The CDR3 DNA reads as TGTGCCAGCAGCTATATATGGCTCGCTGGAGAGACCCAGTACTTC. It is translated as CASSYIWLAGETQYF.

This chain links TRBV6-5 with TRBJ2-3, with D unclear. Germline CDR1 and CDR2: MNHEY and SVGAGI. CDR3 length: 17 amino acids. Between the trimmed V and J ends, which lost 4 bases and 1 base, there was a span of 18 bases. The DNA of the CDR3 is TGTGCCAGCAGTTTAGAAACGTGGGCCCCTGGCACAGATACGCAGTATTTT. Translating gives CASSLETWAPGTDTQYF.

The chain joins TRBV25-1 to TRBJ2-5, with TRBD1 matching over 7 bases. The tail of the sequence fits TRBJ2-7 better, so the J call may be wrong. CDR3 length equals 15 residues. Per germline, CDR1 MGHDK and CDR2 SYGVNS. The CDR3 nucleotides are TGTGCCAGCAGTGGGCGTCGAGCAGGGGGCTACGAGCAGTACTTC. This gives the protein CASSGRRAGGYEQYF.